A selection of T cell receptor beta chains follows, all from one sample in a study of T cell repertoires in ileal Crohn's disease. The data were produced by immunoSEQ multiplex PCR, yet TCRdb's version contains in-frame clones alone and is incomplete. Here the sample spans some 4,600 clones, about 80% being singletons. Sequencing was carried out using ileal tissue. The source of these receptors is an adult with Crohn's disease. The CDR3 runs from the conserved cysteine through the conserved F or W. D genes are given only for firm matches. Part of the rows lack a size; the others show once, few, many or a class for expanded clones.

cdr3_aa: CASSFLQGLGSSYEQYF
cdr3_nt: TGTGCCAGCAGCTTTTTACAGGGTTTAGGGAGCTCCTACGAGCAGTACTTC
v_call: TRBV7-9
d_call: -
clone_size: -
j_call: TRBJ2-7

cdr3_aa: CASSRQGTVGAFF
cdr3_nt: TGTGCCAGCAGTAGACAGGGGACCGTTGGAGCTTTCTTT
v_call: TRBV2
d_call: TRBD1
clone_size: -
j_call: TRBJ1-1

cdr3_aa: CASSGTGAGSLSGANVLTF
cdr3_nt: TGCGCCAGCAGTGGGACAGGGGCGGGCTCTCTGTCTGGGGCCAACGTCCTGACTTTC
v_call: TRBV23-1
d_call: TRBD1
clone_size: once
j_call: TRBJ2-6

cdr3_aa: CASSQWGVETQYF
cdr3_nt: TGTGCCAGCAGTCAGTGGGGGGTCGAGACCCAGTACTTC
v_call: TRBV6-1
d_call: -
clone_size: -
j_call: TRBJ2-5

cdr3_aa: CASSLGAGNYNEQFF
cdr3_nt: TGTGCCAGCAGCTTGGGGGCGGGCAACTACAATGAGCAGTTCTTC
v_call: TRBV5-4
d_call: -
clone_size: -
j_call: TRBJ2-1

cdr3_aa: CASSKGQGTNEQFF
cdr3_nt: TGTGCCAGCTCTAAGGGACAGGGGACCAATGAGCAGTTCTTC
v_call: TRBV18
d_call: TRBD1
clone_size: -
j_call: TRBJ2-1

cdr3_aa: CASSVTGRNEKLFF
cdr3_nt: TGTGCCAGCAGCGTTACAGGGAGGAATGAAAAACTGTTTTTT
v_call: TRBV9
d_call: -
clone_size: -
j_call: TRBJ1-4

cdr3_aa: CASSQEYQGMRTDTQYF
cdr3_nt: TGTGCCAGCAGCCAAGAGTATCAGGGGATGAGGACAGATACGCAGTATTTT
v_call: TRBV14
d_call: -
clone_size: -
j_call: TRBJ2-3

cdr3_aa: CASRGSGNTIYF
cdr3_nt: TGTGCCAGCCGAGGCTCTGGAAACACCATATATTTT
v_call: TRBV6-6
d_call: -
clone_size: -
j_call: TRBJ1-3

cdr3_aa: CASSPSARTYEQYF
cdr3_nt: TGTGCCAGCTCACCCTCGGCTCGGACCTACGAGCAGTACTTC
v_call: TRBV18
d_call: -
clone_size: -
j_call: TRBJ2-7